This T cell receptor beta chain emerged from a study of T cell repertoires in cytomegalovirus infection. About the study: As its CMV epitopes, the study selected recently identified HLA-C-restricted and well-studied HLA-B-restricted targets.

This clonotype was recorded at least ten times. Its antigen remains unidentified. V lost 5 bases, J lost 5 bases, and 19 bases lay in between. The CDR3 is 16 amino acids. Germline lookup yields CDR1 SEHNR and CDR2 FQNEAQ (reference sequence). TCRdb fed the reads into MiXCR, producing one record per CDR3 protein. The sample yields 25,000 to 35,000 distinct CDR3 sequences, 15% to 20% seen once. Points from the study as a whole: The study found HLA-C-restricted CMV-specific TCR beta clonotypes dominating the ex vivo response.

The V gene is TRBV7-9, the J gene TRBJ2-1; D could derive from TRBD1 or TRBD2 (5 bases each). Sequencing used CD8+ T cells from cultured PBMCs, obtained from culture after CMV antigen stimulation. The sequence was obtained from a human donor in good health (CMV status not recorded). Some clones in this sample may be carry-over from other donors' samples. The CDR3 nucleotides are TGTGCCAGCAGCCCATGGGGCGTCGGGGTCCACAATGAGCAGTTCTTC. Encoded protein: CASSPWGVGVHNEQFF. The whole variable domain, remainder taken from reference TRBV7-9 and TRBJ2-1, is DTGVSQNPRHKITKRGQNVTFRCDPISEHNRLYWYRQTLGQGPEFLTYFQNEAQLEKSRLLSDRFSAERPKGSFSTLEIQRTEQGDSAMYLCASSPWGVGVHNEQFFGPGTRLTVL.